The T cell receptor beta chain described here comes from a study of glioma-infiltrating T cells. Study conclusions and caveats: Tissue-blood divergence was below expectation in non-neoplastic patients, above in gliomas. Very few CDR3 sequences were shared between tissue and blood.

Many counts were recorded for this clonotype. The target antigen is unknown. The iRepertoire nested amplicon-rescue multiplex PCR amplified TCR alpha and beta CDR3s from RNA. Input was about 85-400 ng of tissue mRNA or PBMC total RNA. TCRdb processed the multiplex PCR reads anew with MiXCR; each CDR3 protein has one entry. The table has around 150,000 distinct CDR3 sequences, about 39% seen once. The CDR3 sequence is 14 residues long. V shed 5 bases and J 5 bases; nucleotides not matched to a gene: 6. Germline V CDR1 and CDR2: SGHVS, FQNEAQ. This receptor was identified in a human donor with low-grade glioma or glioblastoma, undergoing nonglioma brain surgery, or in good health (not recorded which). This rearrangement joins TRBV7-8 to TRBJ2-7, with 10 bases fitting TRBD1. Sequencing was done on a sample of glioma tissue, nonneoplastic brain tissue, or PBMCs (not recorded which). This CDR3 is CASSGTGDRHEQYF. In nucleotides, the CDR3 is TGTGCCAGCAGCGGGACAGGGGACAGGCACGAGCAGTACTTC. Variable domain in full (rest from reference TRBV7-8 and TRBJ2-7): GAGVSQSPRYKVAKRGQDVALRCDPISGHVSLFWYQQALGQGPEFLTYFQNEAQLDKSGLPSDRFFAERPEGSVSTLKIQRTQQEDSAVYLCASSGTGDRHEQYFGPGTRLTVT.